The rows below give T cell receptor beta chains drawn from one sample of a study of shared clonotypes between healthy human individuals. Profiled with immunoSEQ multiplex PCR; TCRdb holds only in-frame clones, not every one. This repertoire shows roughly 590,000 clones, roughly 96% found once; its top ten account for about 0.11%. Sequenced sample: naive CD8+ T cells sorted from blood. These receptors were collected from a woman in her thirties in good health. Both conserved end residues are part of each CDR3. The order of the fields is J gene, clone size, V gene, D gene, CDR3 length, CDR3 DNA, CDR3 protein. A D gene is named only where the DNA matches it firmly. Clone size appears in some rows only: once, few, many, or a class for an expanded clone.

j_gene: TRBJ2-1
abundance: .
v_gene: TRBV11-2
d_gene: .
len: 16
CDR3nt: TGTGCCAGCAGCCCTCCCTCGAGGGATATATACAATGAGCAGTTCTTC
CDR3aa: CASSPPSRDIYNEQFF

j_gene: TRBJ1-5
abundance: .
v_gene: TRBV19
d_gene: .
len: 17
CDR3nt: TGTGCCAGTAGTATAGATCATGGCAGACTTATCAATCAGCCCCAGCATTTT
CDR3aa: CASSIDHGRLINQPQHF

j_gene: TRBJ1-1
abundance: .
v_gene: TRBV29-1
d_gene: .
len: 11
CDR3nt: TGCAGCGTGACAGGAAACACTGAAGCTTTCTTT
CDR3aa: CSVTGNTEAFF

j_gene: TRBJ2-3
abundance: .
v_gene: TRBV7-6
d_gene: .
len: 13
CDR3nt: TGTGCCAGCAGCTTAGATGTTGGGGATACGCAGTATTTT
CDR3aa: CASSLDVGDTQYF

j_gene: TRBJ2-7
abundance: .
v_gene: TRBV7-9
d_gene: TRBD1
len: 16
CDR3nt: TGTGCCAGCAGCACAACCGAGACGCACAGGGGGCATGGGCAGTACTTC
CDR3aa: CASSTTETHRGHGQYF

j_gene: TRBJ2-7
abundance: .
v_gene: TRBV19
d_gene: TRBD1
len: 14
CDR3nt: TGTGCCAGTAGCCACGGACAGGAGAAGAACGAGCAGTACTTC
CDR3aa: CASSHGQEKNEQYF

j_gene: TRBJ1-1
abundance: .
v_gene: TRBV6-5
d_gene: .
len: 13
CDR3nt: TGTGCCAGCAGCGAACCGGGGAACACTGAAGCTTTCTTT
CDR3aa: CASSEPGNTEAFF

j_gene: TRBJ2-3
abundance: once
v_gene: TRBV11-2
d_gene: .
len: 17
CDR3nt: TGTGCCAGCAGCTTTACCCCCTCCGGGGGTGCCACAGATACGCAGTATTTT
CDR3aa: CASSFTPSGGATDTQYF

j_gene: TRBJ2-7
abundance: .
v_gene: TRBV7-9
d_gene: .
len: 16
CDR3nt: TGTGCCAGCAGCTCCACGAGCGGTCGAACCTCCTACGAGCAGTACTTC
CDR3aa: CASSSTSGRTSYEQYF

j_gene: TRBJ2-1
abundance: .
v_gene: TRBV7-9
d_gene: .
len: 12
CDR3nt: TGTGCCAGCAGCCCCTTCGCCAATGAGCAGTTCTTC
CDR3aa: CASSPFANEQFF

j_gene: TRBJ2-1
abundance: .
v_gene: TRBV27
d_gene: TRBD2
len: 15
CDR3nt: TGTGCCAGCAGTTTTACTAGCGGGAGGGTTAGTGAGCAGTTCTTC
CDR3aa: CASSFTSGRVSEQFF

j_gene: TRBJ2-1
abundance: .
v_gene: TRBV14
d_gene: TRBD2
len: 17
CDR3nt: TGTGCCAGCAGCCAAGTATTTGGACTAGCGGGTTCTAATGAGCAGTTCTTC
CDR3aa: CASSQVFGLAGSNEQFF

j_gene: TRBJ2-1
abundance: .
v_gene: TRBV5-4
d_gene: .
len: 15
CDR3nt: TGTGCCAGCAGCTTACACCTCGAGGGAGGAAATGAGCAGTTCTTC
CDR3aa: CASSLHLEGGNEQFF

j_gene: TRBJ2-3
abundance: .
v_gene: TRBV27
d_gene: .
len: 15
CDR3nt: TGTGCCAGCAGTTTAGGTGGTCTAGTTTCAGATACGCAGTATTTT
CDR3aa: CASSLGGLVSDTQYF

j_gene: TRBJ2-7
abundance: .
v_gene: TRBV7-6
d_gene: .
len: 14
CDR3nt: TGTGCCAGCAGCCCCGACCCGGGACCCTACGAGCAGTACTTC
CDR3aa: CASSPDPGPYEQYF